This T cell receptor beta chain was recorded in a study of T-cell memory formation after mild COVID-19. Regarding the study as a whole: While clones contracting from day 15 to 85 were balanced between CD4 and CD8, later expanders leaned CD4+.

Using its own MiXCR run on the 5' RACE reads, TCRdb lists one record per CDR3 protein. Altogether 340,000 or so distinct CDR3 sequences are present, 13% being singletons, with the ten largest covering 20% to 25%. The CDR3 runs 15 residues. The germline CDR1 and CDR2 sequences are SGHRS and YFSETQ. V lost 4 bases to trimming and J lost 0 bases, with 11 bases between them. This clonotype was found many times. No antigen is known for it. This chain connects TRBV5-1 to TRBJ1-3; D is unresolved. The specimen sequenced was PBMCs or a T cell subset sorted from them (not recorded which). This clonotype originated in a man aged 18 to 30 who had mild COVID-19 (a few samples of this study predate the infection). Cell type and time point are not known. The CDR3 DNA follows: TGCGCCAGCAGCCAGCCAGAGTCCTCTGGAAACACCATATATTTT. Its translation is CASSQPESSGNTIYF.